The TCR beta chain described here comes from a study of blood T cell repertoires in COVID-19. Participants came from around 25 US areas, aged roughly 18 to 89 years. Sequenced by immunoSEQ multiplex PCR; TCRdb stores in-frame clones only, minus some. The sample lists some 140,000 clones; around 83% were seen once. This CDR3 contains 17 residues. Germline trimming cut 4 bases from V and 4 bases from J; bases unmatched to any gene: 12. Germline V gene data show CDR1 as MGHRA and CDR2 as YSYEKL. The specimen was PBMCs or T cells enriched from blood (not recorded which). This rearrangement joins TRBV4-1 to TRBJ2-3; 9 bases align to TRBD2. The receptor was isolated from a man aged 25 to 45 who had recovered from COVID-19. CDR3 bases: TGCGCCAGCAGCCCACTGATAGGGCGGGAGGGGTCAGATACGCAGTATTTT. It translates to CASSPLIGREGSDTQYF.